This T cell receptor (beta chain) is from a study of T-cell memory formation after mild COVID-19. Across the study: Largely donor-specific TCR clusters were found.

With 0 bases removed from V and 6 bases from J, the gap between germline ends came to 6 bases. Germline CDR1 and CDR2: MNHEY and SVGAGI. CDR3 length equals 13 residues. Study conclusions and caveats: Pre-infection memory showed some responding clones, and this suggested that cross-reactive memory joined. CM and EM subsets held most contracting CD4+ clones; EMRA held CD8+ ones. Clones contracting across day 15 to 85 had a balanced CD4/CD8 profile; later expanding clones leaned CD4+.

This clonotype was detected a few times. Antigen: not known. MiXCR was run by TCRdb on the 5' RACE reads, yielding one entry per CDR3 protein. The sample lists approximately 48,000 distinct CDR3 sequences, approximately 6.6% occurring once. The chain links TRBV6-5 to TRBJ1-5; D is uncertain. The sequencing sample was made of PBMCs or a T cell subset sorted from them (not recorded which). The receptor was derived from a man between 18 and 35 years old who had mild COVID-19 (a few samples of this study predate the infection). Cell type and time point are not known. Here the CDR3 reads CASSYSTSQPQHF. The CDR3 DNA reads TGTGCCAGCAGTTACTCGACGAGTCAGCCCCAGCATTTT.